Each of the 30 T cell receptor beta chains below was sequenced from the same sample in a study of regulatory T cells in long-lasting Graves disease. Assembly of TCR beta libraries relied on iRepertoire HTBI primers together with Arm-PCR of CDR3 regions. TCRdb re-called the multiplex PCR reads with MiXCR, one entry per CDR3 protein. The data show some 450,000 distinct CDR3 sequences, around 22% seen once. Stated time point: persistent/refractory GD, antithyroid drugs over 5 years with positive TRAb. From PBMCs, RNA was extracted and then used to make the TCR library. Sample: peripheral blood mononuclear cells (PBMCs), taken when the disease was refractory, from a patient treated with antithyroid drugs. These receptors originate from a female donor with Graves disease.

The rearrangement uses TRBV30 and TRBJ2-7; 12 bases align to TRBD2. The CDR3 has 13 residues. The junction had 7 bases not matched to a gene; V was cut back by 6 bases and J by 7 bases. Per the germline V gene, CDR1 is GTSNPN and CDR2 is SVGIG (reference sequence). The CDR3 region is CACSSGRAGEQYF. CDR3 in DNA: TGTGCCTGCTCTAGCGGGAGGGCCGGGGAGCAGTACTTC.

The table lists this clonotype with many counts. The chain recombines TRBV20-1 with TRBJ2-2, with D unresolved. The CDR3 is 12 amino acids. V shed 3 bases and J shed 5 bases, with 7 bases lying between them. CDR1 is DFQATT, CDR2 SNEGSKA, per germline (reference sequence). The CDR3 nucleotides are TGCAGTGCTAGTCCAACGACCGGGGAGCTGTTTTTT. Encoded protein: CSASPTTGELFF.

In DNA, the CDR3 is TGTGCCAGCAGCTCGGAGAACATCCGGGACCCAACCCGATACAATGAGCAGTTCTTC. Amino acids: CASSSENIRDPTRYNEQFF. V and J are TRBV7-9 and TRBJ2-1, with D perhaps given as TRBD1 or TRBD2 (5 bases each). Germline CDR1 reads SEHNR; CDR2 reads FQNEAQ (reference sequence). The CDR3 totals 19 residues. Trimming shortened V by 4 bases and J by 4 bases, and 26 bases separated the two germline ends.

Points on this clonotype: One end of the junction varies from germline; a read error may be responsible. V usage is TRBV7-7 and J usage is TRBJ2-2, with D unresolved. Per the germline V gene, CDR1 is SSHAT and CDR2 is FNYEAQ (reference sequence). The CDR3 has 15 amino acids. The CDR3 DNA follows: TGTGCTAGCAGCCCCGGCCTCGTGAACACCGGGGAGCTGTTTTTT. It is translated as CASSPGLVNTGELFF.

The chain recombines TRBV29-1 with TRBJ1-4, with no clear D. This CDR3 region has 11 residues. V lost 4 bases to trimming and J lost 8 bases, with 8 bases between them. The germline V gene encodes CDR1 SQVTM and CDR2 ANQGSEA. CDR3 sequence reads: CSVASSEKLFF. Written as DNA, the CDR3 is TGCAGCGTTGCTTCTTCCGAAAAACTGTTTTTT. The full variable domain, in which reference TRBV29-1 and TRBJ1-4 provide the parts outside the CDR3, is SAVISQKPSRDICQRGTSLTIQCQVDSQVTMMFWYRQQPGQSLTLIATANQGSEATYESGFVIDKFPISRPNLTFSTLTVSNMSPEDSSIYLCSVASSEKLFFGSGTQLSVL.

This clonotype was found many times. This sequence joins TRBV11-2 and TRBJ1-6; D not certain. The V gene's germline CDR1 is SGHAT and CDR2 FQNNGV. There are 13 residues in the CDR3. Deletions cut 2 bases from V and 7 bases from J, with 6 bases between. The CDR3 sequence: CASSLLENSPLHF. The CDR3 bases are TGTGCCAGCAGCTTACTTGAGAATTCACCCCTCCACTTT.

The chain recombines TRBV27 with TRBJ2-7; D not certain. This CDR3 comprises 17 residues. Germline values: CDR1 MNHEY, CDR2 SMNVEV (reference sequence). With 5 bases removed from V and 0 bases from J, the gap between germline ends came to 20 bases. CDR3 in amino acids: CASSPKTSNRNSYEQYF. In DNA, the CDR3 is TGTGCCAGCAGTCCAAAAACCTCGAACCGAAACTCCTACGAGCAGTACTTC.

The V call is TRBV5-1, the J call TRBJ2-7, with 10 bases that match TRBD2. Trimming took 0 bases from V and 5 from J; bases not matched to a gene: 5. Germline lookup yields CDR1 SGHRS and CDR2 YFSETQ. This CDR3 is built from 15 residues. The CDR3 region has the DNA TGCGCCAGCAGCTTGGAAGGGACTAGCGAGAACGAGCAGTACTTC. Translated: CASSLEGTSENEQYF.

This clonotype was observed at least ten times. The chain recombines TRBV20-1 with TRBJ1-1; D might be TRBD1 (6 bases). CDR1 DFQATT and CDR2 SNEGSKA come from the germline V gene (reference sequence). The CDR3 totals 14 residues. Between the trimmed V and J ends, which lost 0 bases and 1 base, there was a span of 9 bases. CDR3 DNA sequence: TGCAGTGCTAGAGATACAGGGAGGAACACTGAAGCTTTCTTT. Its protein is CSARDTGRNTEAFF.

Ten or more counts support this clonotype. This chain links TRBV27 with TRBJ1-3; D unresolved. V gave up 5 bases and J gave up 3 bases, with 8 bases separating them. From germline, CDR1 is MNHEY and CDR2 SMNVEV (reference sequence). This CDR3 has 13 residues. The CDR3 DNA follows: TGTGCCAGCAGTCCCAACGTTGGAAACACCATATATTTT. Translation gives CASSPNVGNTIYF.

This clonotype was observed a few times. CDR3 nucleotide sequence: TGTGCCAGCAGCCCACAGGAGGGGAGCCAGACCCAGCATTTT. Amino acids: CASSPQEGSQTQHF. The rearrangement uses TRBV7-6 and TRBJ1-5; TRBD1 is a possible D gene (5 bases). The ends were cut back, 5 bases at V and 11 bases at J, with 19 bases in the middle. Per germline, CDR1 SGHVS and CDR2 FNYEAQ. The CDR3 loop spans 14 amino acids.

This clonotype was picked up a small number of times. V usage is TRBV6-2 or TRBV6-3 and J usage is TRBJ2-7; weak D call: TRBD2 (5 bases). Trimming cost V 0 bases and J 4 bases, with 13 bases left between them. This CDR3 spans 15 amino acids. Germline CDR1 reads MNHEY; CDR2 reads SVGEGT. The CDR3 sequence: CASSYSGEGVYEQYF. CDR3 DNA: TGTGCCAGCAGTTACTCCGGTGAGGGTGTTTACGAGCAGTACTTC.

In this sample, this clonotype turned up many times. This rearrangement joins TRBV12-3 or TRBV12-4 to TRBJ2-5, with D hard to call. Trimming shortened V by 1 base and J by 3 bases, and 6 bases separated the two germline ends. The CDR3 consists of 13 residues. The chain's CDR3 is CASSLDVEETQYF. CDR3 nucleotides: TGTGCCAGCAGTTTAGATGTGGAAGAGACCCAGTACTTC.

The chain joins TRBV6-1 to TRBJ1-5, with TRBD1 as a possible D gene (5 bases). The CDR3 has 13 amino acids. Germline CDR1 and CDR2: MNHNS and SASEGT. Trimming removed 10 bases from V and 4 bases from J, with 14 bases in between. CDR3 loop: CATRKRGNQPQHF. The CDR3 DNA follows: TGTGCCACCAGGAAGAGGGGAAATCAGCCCCAGCATTTT.

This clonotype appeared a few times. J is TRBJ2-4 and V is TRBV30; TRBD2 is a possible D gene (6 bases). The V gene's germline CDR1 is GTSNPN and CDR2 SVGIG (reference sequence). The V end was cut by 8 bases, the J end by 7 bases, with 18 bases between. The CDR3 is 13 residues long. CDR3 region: CAGKRLEGNIQYF. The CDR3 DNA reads TGTGCCGGCAAACGACTGGAGGGCAACATTCAGTACTTC.

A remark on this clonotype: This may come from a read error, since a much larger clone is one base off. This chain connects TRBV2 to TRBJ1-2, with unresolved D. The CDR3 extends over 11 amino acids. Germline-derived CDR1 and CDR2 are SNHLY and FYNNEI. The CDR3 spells CAGRLDYGYTF. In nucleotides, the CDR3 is TGTGCCGGCAGACTGGACTATGGCTACACCTTC.

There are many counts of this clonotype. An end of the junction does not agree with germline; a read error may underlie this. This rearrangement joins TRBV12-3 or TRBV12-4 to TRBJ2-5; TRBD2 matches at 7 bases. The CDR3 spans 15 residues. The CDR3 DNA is TGTGCCAGCAGCCCCCAGGGATGGAGAAGCGGGATGATGCACTTC. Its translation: CASSPQGWRSGMMHF.

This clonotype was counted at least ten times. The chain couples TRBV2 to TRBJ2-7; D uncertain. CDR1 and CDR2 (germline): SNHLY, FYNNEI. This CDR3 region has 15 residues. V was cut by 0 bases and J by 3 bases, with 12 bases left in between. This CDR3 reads CASSEAHQKYYEQYF. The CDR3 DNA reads TGTGCCAGCAGTGAAGCGCACCAGAAGTACTACGAGCAGTACTTC.

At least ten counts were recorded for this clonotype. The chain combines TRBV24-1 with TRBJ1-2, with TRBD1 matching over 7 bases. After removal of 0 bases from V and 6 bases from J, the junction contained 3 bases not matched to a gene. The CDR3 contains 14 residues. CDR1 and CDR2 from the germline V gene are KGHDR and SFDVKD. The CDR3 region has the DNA TGTGCCACCAGTGATTTGCAGACAGGGAATGGCTACACCTTC. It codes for CATSDLQTGNGYTF.

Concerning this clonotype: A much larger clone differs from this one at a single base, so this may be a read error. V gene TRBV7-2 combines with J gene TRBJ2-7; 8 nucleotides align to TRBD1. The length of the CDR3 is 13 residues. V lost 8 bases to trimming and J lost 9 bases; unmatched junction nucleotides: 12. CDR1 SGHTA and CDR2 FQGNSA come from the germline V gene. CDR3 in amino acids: CASGQRQGRRQYF. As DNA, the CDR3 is TGTGCCAGCGGCCAAAGACAGGGGAGGAGGCAGTACTTC.

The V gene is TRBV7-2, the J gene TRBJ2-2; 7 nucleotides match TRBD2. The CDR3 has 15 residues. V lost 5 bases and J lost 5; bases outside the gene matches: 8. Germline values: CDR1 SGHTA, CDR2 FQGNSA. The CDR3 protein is CASSPRSGITGELFF. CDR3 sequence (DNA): TGTGCCAGCAGCCCTAGGAGCGGGATAACCGGGGAGCTGTTTTTT.

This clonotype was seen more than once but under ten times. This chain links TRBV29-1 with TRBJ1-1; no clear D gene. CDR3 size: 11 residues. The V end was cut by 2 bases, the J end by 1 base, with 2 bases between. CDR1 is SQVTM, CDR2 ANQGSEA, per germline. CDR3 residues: CSVERNTEAFF. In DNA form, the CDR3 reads TGCAGCGTTGAAAGGAACACTGAAGCTTTCTTT.

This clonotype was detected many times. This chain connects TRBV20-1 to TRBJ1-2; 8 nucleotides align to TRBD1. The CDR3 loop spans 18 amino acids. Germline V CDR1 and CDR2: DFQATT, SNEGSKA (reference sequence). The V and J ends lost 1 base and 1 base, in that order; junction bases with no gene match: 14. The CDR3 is CSARAAGGSRDDNYGYTF. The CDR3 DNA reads TGCAGTGCTAGAGCAGCAGGGGGCTCAAGAGACGATAACTATGGCTACACCTTC.

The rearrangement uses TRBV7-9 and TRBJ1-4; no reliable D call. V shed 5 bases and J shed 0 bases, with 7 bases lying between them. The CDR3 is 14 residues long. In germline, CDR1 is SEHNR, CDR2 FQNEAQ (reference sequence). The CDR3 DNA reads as TGTGCCAGCAGCCTCGTTTCAACTAATGAAAAACTGTTTTTT. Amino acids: CASSLVSTNEKLFF.

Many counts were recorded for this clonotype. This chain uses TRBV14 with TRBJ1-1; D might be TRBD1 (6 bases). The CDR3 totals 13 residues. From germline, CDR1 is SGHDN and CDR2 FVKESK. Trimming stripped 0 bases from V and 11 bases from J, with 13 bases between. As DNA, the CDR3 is TGTGCCAGCAGCCAAGATCTAGGGGGACACGCTTTCTTT. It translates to CASSQDLGGHAFF.

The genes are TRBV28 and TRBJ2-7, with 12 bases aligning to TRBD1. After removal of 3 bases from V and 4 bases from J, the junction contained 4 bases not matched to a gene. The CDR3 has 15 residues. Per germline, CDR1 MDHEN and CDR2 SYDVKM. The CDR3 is CASSLGTGGVYEQYF. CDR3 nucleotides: TGTGCCAGCAGTTTGGGGACAGGGGGCGTTTACGAGCAGTACTTC.

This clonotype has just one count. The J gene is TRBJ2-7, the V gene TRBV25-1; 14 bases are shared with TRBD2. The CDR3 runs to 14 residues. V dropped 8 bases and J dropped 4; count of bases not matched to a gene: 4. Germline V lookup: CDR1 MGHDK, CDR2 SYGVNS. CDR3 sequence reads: CASGTSGSKYEQYF. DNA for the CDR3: TGTGCCAGCGGGACTAGCGGGAGTAAGTACGAGCAGTACTTC.

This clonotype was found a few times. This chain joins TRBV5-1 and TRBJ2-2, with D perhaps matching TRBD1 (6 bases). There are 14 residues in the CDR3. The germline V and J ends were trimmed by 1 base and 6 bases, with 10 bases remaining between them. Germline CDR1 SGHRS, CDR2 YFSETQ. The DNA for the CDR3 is TGCGCCAGCAGCTTGCGCAGGGGAGCCGGGGAGCTGTTTTTT. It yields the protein CASSLRRGAGELFF.

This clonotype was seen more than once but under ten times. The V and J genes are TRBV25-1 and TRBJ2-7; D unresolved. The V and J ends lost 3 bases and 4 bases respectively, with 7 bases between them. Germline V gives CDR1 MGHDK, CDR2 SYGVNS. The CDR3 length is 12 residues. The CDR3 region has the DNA TGTGCCAGCAGTGATATCCCGTACGAGCAGTACTTC. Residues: CASSDIPYEQYF.

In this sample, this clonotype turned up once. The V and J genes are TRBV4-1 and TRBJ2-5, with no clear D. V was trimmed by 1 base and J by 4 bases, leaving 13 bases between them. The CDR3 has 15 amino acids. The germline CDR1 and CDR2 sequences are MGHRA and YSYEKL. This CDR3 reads CASSQVTVGGETQYF. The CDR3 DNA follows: TGCGCCAGCAGCCAAGTTACGGTTGGTGGAGAGACCCAGTACTTC.